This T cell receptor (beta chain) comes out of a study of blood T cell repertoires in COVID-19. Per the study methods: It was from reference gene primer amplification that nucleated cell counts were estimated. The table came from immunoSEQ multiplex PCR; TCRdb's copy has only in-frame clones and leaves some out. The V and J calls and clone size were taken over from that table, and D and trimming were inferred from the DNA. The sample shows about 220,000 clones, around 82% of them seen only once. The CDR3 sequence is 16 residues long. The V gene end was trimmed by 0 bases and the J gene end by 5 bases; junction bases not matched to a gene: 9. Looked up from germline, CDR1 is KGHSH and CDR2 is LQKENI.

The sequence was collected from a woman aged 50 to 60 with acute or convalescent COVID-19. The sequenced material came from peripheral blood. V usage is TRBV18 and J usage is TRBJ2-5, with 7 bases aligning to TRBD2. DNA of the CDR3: TGTGCCAGCTCACCACCGACTAGCACCCGGGGGGAGACCCAGTACTTC. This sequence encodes CASSPPTSTRGETQYF.